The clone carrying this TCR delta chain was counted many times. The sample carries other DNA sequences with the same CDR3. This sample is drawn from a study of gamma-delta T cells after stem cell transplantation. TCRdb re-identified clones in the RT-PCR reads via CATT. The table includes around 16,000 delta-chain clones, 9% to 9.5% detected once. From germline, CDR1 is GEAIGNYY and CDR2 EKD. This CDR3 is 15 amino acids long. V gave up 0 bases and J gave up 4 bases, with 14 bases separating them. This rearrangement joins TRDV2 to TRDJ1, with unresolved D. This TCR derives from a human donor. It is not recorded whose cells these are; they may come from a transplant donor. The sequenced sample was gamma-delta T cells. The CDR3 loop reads CACDTGHRNGDKLIF. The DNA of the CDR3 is TGTGCCTGTGACACCGGGCACCGGAACGGCGATAAACTCATCTTT.